A selection of T cell receptor beta chains follows, all from one sample in a study of blood T cell repertoires in COVID-19. Measured with immunoSEQ multiplex PCR; TCRdb has only the in-frame clones, and not every one. Of tens of thousands of clones listed, approximately 88% are singletons. Material for sequencing was peripheral blood. These receptors were taken from a man aged 80 or over with acute or convalescent COVID-19. The CDR3 runs from the conserved cysteine through the conserved F or W. Each record gives: J gene, clone size, V gene, D gene, CDR3 protein, CDR3 DNA. The D gene is left open where the match is weak. Where a row states a size, it is once, few, many or the class of an expanded clone; other rows omit it.

>TRBJ1-2|few|TRBV6-6|TRBD1
CAASGTGFSGYTF
TGTGCCGCTTCCGGGACAGGGTTTTCTGGCTACACCTTC
>TRBJ2-2|NA|TRBV2|TRBD2
CASKGLAGGPRELFF
TGTGCCAGCAAAGGACTAGCGGGGGGGCCCAGGGAGCTGTTTTTT
>TRBJ2-7|NA|TRBV9|NA
CASSVAPSYEQYF
TGTGCCAGCAGCGTAGCCCCTTCCTACGAGCAGTACTTC
>TRBJ1-4|NA|TRBV9|TRBD1
CASSATGQANEKLFF
TGTGCCAGCAGCGCGACAGGGCAGGCTAATGAAAAACTGTTTTTT
>TRBJ2-7|NA|TRBV29-1|NA
CSVIRGRKEQYF
TGCAGCGTCATAAGGGGCCGTAAGGAGCAGTACTTC
>TRBJ2-2|NA|TRBV2|NA
CASSRANTGELFF
TGTGCCAGCAGTCGTGCGAACACCGGGGAGCTGTTTTTT
>TRBJ2-7|few|TRBV3-1/TRBV3-2|TRBD2
CASSPFGGGLGSEQYF
TGTGCCAGCAGCCCTTTTGGGGGAGGGCTGGGGAGCGAGCAGTACTTC
>TRBJ2-1|NA|TRBV4-1|NA
CASSQGTGKSRNEQFF
TGCGCCAGCAGCCAAGGAACAGGGAAATCAAGGAATGAGCAGTTCTTC
>TRBJ2-5|few|TRBV18|NA
CASSPPPAGSQETQYF
TGTGCCAGCTCACCACCGCCGGCAGGGTCACAAGAGACCCAGTACTTC
>TRBJ1-2|once|TRBV5-5|TRBD1
CASSPGGTAPSYGYTF
TGTGCCAGCAGCCCCGGTGGGACAGCACCCAGCTATGGCTACACCTTC
>TRBJ2-5|NA|TRBV11-2|TRBD2
CASSLVPSGGFGETQYF
TGTGCCAGCAGCTTAGTTCCTAGCGGGGGTTTTGGAGAGACCCAGTACTTC
>TRBJ1-2|NA|TRBV6-5|TRBD1
CASSYGQGASGYTF
TGTGCCAGCAGTTATGGGCAGGGGGCGAGTGGCTACACCTTC
>TRBJ1-5|NA|TRBV19|NA
CASSPTGVGQPQHF
TGTGCCAGTAGTCCGACAGGAGTGGGTCAGCCCCAGCATTTT
>TRBJ2-5|NA|TRBV4-1|NA
CASSQDLAGNPTETQYF
TGCGCCAGCAGCCAAGATCTGGCAGGGAACCCGACGGAGACCCAGTACTTC
>TRBJ2-5|NA|TRBV7-3|TRBD1
CASSGTAQETQYF
TGTGCCAGCAGCGGGACAGCCCAAGAGACCCAGTACTTC
>TRBJ1-5|NA|TRBV2|TRBD1
CASMDRGGQPQHF
TGTGCCAGCATGGACAGGGGCGGTCAGCCCCAGCATTTT
>TRBJ1-2|NA|TRBV2|NA
CASTGARTGGDTF
TGTGCCAGCACCGGCGCCCGGACGGGGGGCGACACCTTC
>TRBJ1-2|NA|TRBV28|NA
CASSLWAGEGYTF
TGTGCCAGCAGTTTATGGGCAGGGGAAGGCTACACCTTC
>TRBJ2-5|NA|TRBV24-1|TRBD2
CATSDAAGTGETQYF
TGTGCCACCAGTGATGCAGCGGGAACTGGGGAGACCCAGTACTTC
>TRBJ1-6|NA|TRBV5-8|NA
CASSFRGDNSPLHF
TGTGCCAGCAGCTTTCGGGGGGATAATTCACCCCTCCACTTT
>TRBJ1-6|NA|TRBV6-6|NA
CASSYSSGPGDSPLHF
TGTGCCAGCAGTTACTCTTCAGGCCCGGGGGATTCACCCCTCCACTTT
>TRBJ2-7|NA|TRBV28|TRBD1
CASRLPGQGTREQYF
TGTGCCAGCAGACTTCCGGGACAGGGGACTCGGGAGCAGTACTTC